The clone carrying this TCR beta chain was recorded a few times. The sample belongs to a study of blood T cell repertoires in COVID-19. Whole-study context: T cells, B-cell-depleted T cells, or PBMCs supplied cDNA or gDNA.

Original analysis: By means of reference gene primer amplification, nucleated cell counts were estimated. Generated by immunoSEQ multiplex PCR, the TCRdb table keeps only in-frame clones and is missing some. V and J calls and clone size are as listed in that table; D and trimming were resolved from the DNA. The sample records roughly 200,000 clones, about 81% being singletons. Seattle's enrolled individuals joined amid active infection and were then monitored longitudinally. V lost 5 bases, J lost 5 bases, and 4 bases stayed unmatched. From germline, CDR1 is SEHNR and CDR2 FQNEAQ (reference sequence). The CDR3 contains 13 residues.

The chain combines TRBV7-9 with TRBJ2-7, with 9 bases aligning to TRBD2. Input material: peripheral blood. The clonotype comes from a woman of 80 years or more with COVID-19, enrolled during active disease. The CDR3 reads CASSRSGRHEQYF. The CDR3 DNA is TGTGCCAGCAGCCGAAGCGGGAGGCACGAGCAGTACTTC.